The rows below give T cell receptor beta chains drawn from one sample of a study of tumor-infiltrating lymphocytes in localized non-small cell lung cancer. The protocol was immunoSEQ multiplex PCR, while the TCRdb copy is restricted to in-frame clones and leaves out a portion. Among almost 5,000 clones listed, about three fifths were seen once. Sequences were obtained from lung tumor tissue. These receptors came from a human donor with non-small cell lung cancer. The CDR3 runs from the conserved cysteine through the conserved F or W. The order of the fields is CDR3 DNA, CDR3 protein, clone size, D gene, V gene, J gene. The D gene is left open where the match is weak. The size field is filled for only some rows; it gives once, few, many or a size class.

CDR3 DNA: TGTGCCAGCAGTGCATACGGGAACTATGGCTACACCTTC; CDR3 protein: CASSAYGNYGYTF; clone size: .; D gene: .; V gene: TRBV2; J gene: TRBJ1-2
CDR3 DNA: TGTGCCAGCACCGTGGACAGGGGGCTTTATGGCTACACCTTC; CDR3 protein: CASTVDRGLYGYTF; clone size: few; D gene: TRBD1; V gene: TRBV5-6; J gene: TRBJ1-2
CDR3 DNA: TGCAGCGTTCTCGGGGGTGGAGGCAATCAGCCCCAGCATTTT; CDR3 protein: CSVLGGGGNQPQHF; clone size: .; D gene: .; V gene: TRBV29-1; J gene: TRBJ1-5
CDR3 DNA: TGCGCCAGCGCGGACAGGGGGGGGAACACTGAAGCTTTCTTT; CDR3 protein: CASADRGGNTEAFF; clone size: once; D gene: TRBD1; V gene: TRBV5-1; J gene: TRBJ1-1
CDR3 DNA: TGTGCCAGCAGCGCACCCGCTCAGGTACTCGAGCAGTACTTC; CDR3 protein: CASSAPAQVLEQYF; clone size: .; D gene: .; V gene: TRBV6-4; J gene: TRBJ2-7
CDR3 DNA: TGTGCCATCAGTGGAACGAACGGGCGAACTGAAGCTTTCTTT; CDR3 protein: CAISGTNGRTEAFF; clone size: .; D gene: .; V gene: TRBV10-3; J gene: TRBJ1-1
CDR3 DNA: TGCAGTGCTAGAGTGGGTTACGAGCAGTACTTC; CDR3 protein: CSARVGYEQYF; clone size: .; D gene: .; V gene: TRBV20-1; J gene: TRBJ2-7
CDR3 DNA: TGTGCCAGCAGTGGATTTAGGGAGACTGGGGCCAACGTCCTGACTTTC; CDR3 protein: CASSGFRETGANVLTF; clone size: once; D gene: .; V gene: TRBV25-1; J gene: TRBJ2-6
CDR3 DNA: TGTGCCAGCAGTTACTCGATGAGCCCCGGGCATGGCTACACCTTC; CDR3 protein: CASSYSMSPGHGYTF; clone size: .; D gene: .; V gene: TRBV6-5; J gene: TRBJ1-2
CDR3 DNA: TGTGCCGCCGCCGCAGGTACCTCCTACAATGAGCAGTTCTTC; CDR3 protein: CAAAAGTSYNEQFF; clone size: .; D gene: .; V gene: TRBV15; J gene: TRBJ2-1
CDR3 DNA: TGTGCCAGCAGTGAGGTTAACGAGCAGTACTTC; CDR3 protein: CASSEVNEQYF; clone size: few; D gene: .; V gene: TRBV25-1; J gene: TRBJ2-7
CDR3 DNA: TGCGCCAGCAGCTTGGTTACAGGGGGCGTCACTGAAGCTTTCTTT; CDR3 protein: CASSLVTGGVTEAFF; clone size: few; D gene: TRBD1; V gene: TRBV5-1; J gene: TRBJ1-1
CDR3 DNA: TGTGCCAGCAGCTTCCCACTTGGGGAAGCTTTCTTT; CDR3 protein: CASSFPLGEAFF; clone size: .; D gene: .; V gene: TRBV7-9; J gene: TRBJ1-1
CDR3 DNA: TGTGCCTGGAGTTTAGGGGTGGGTAATGAAAAACTGTTTTTT; CDR3 protein: CAWSLGVGNEKLFF; clone size: medium-sized; D gene: .; V gene: TRBV30; J gene: TRBJ1-4
CDR3 DNA: TGCGCCAGCAGCTTGGAGGGGGCGAGAGGTACCGGGGAGCTGTTTTTT; CDR3 protein: CASSLEGARGTGELFF; clone size: .; D gene: TRBD1; V gene: TRBV5-1; J gene: TRBJ2-2
CDR3 DNA: TGTGCCAGCAGCGTTCAGGGTTTAGGGAGACGAGCTTTCTTT; CDR3 protein: CASSVQGLGRRAFF; clone size: .; D gene: .; V gene: TRBV7-2; J gene: TRBJ1-1
CDR3 DNA: TGTGCCAGCAGCCTCGCCGGCGAGTACACTGAAGCTTTCTTT; CDR3 protein: CASSLAGEYTEAFF; clone size: .; D gene: .; V gene: TRBV6-5; J gene: TRBJ1-1
CDR3 DNA: TGTGCCAGCAGCGTGGGGCAGCCAGCCTATGGCTACACCTTC; CDR3 protein: CASSVGQPAYGYTF; clone size: .; D gene: .; V gene: TRBV5-6; J gene: TRBJ1-2
CDR3 DNA: TGTGCCAGCAGCTCCCGGACAGTATCTGGAAACACCATATATTTT; CDR3 protein: CASSSRTVSGNTIYF; clone size: .; D gene: .; V gene: TRBV5-5; J gene: TRBJ1-3
CDR3 DNA: TGTGCCAGCTCACCATCAATGGGGGTAGGCAGCACAGATACGCAGTATTTT; CDR3 protein: CASSPSMGVGSTDTQYF; clone size: .; D gene: .; V gene: TRBV18; J gene: TRBJ2-3
CDR3 DNA: TGTGCCAGCAGCCCCAGACAGGGCAGCTACGAGCAGTACTTC; CDR3 protein: CASSPRQGSYEQYF; clone size: .; D gene: TRBD1; V gene: TRBV7-2; J gene: TRBJ2-7
CDR3 DNA: TGCGCCAGCAGCCCAGGGGGGGTTCAAGAGACCCAGTACTTC; CDR3 protein: CASSPGGVQETQYF; clone size: .; D gene: .; V gene: TRBV5-1; J gene: TRBJ2-5
CDR3 DNA: TGTGCCAGCAGTTACAAGGCCTCTGGAAACACCATATATTTT; CDR3 protein: CASSYKASGNTIYF; clone size: few; D gene: .; V gene: TRBV6-5; J gene: TRBJ1-3
CDR3 DNA: TGTGCCAGCAGCTACCGGGACAGAGGTACCAATCAGCCCCAGCATTTT; CDR3 protein: CASSYRDRGTNQPQHF; clone size: .; D gene: TRBD1; V gene: TRBV7-2; J gene: TRBJ1-5
CDR3 DNA: TGTGCCAGCTCACCCTCGGACAGGTCGTCAAGAGGCTACACCTTC; CDR3 protein: CASSPSDRSSRGYTF; clone size: .; D gene: TRBD1; V gene: TRBV18; J gene: TRBJ1-2
CDR3 DNA: TGTGCCAGCAGCTTTGCGGGGAGCACTGAAGCTTTCTTT; CDR3 protein: CASSFAGSTEAFF; clone size: few; D gene: .; V gene: TRBV7-6; J gene: TRBJ1-1
CDR3 DNA: TGCGCCAGCAGCTTGGGGACAGGGACGGGAGAGACCCAGTACTTC; CDR3 protein: CASSLGTGTGETQYF; clone size: .; D gene: TRBD1; V gene: TRBV5-1; J gene: TRBJ2-5
CDR3 DNA: TGTGCCAGCAGCCTGAGGGGGTTTGGAGACTATTTGAGCACTGAAGCTTTCTTT; CDR3 protein: CASSLRGFGDYLSTEAFF; clone size: .; D gene: .; V gene: TRBV14; J gene: TRBJ1-1
CDR3 DNA: TGTGCCAGCAGTTTGTCGACCCTGAGTTGGAACACTGAAGCTTTCTTT; CDR3 protein: CASSLSTLSWNTEAFF; clone size: few; D gene: .; V gene: TRBV28; J gene: TRBJ1-1
CDR3 DNA: TGTGCCATCAGTGATCGGGGTAATCAGCCCCAGCATTTT; CDR3 protein: CAISDRGNQPQHF; clone size: few; D gene: .; V gene: TRBV10-3; J gene: TRBJ1-5
CDR3 DNA: TGTGCCACCAGCAGAGTATCGGGACTAGGGGCAGAGACCCAGTACTTC; CDR3 protein: CATSRVSGLGAETQYF; clone size: .; D gene: TRBD2; V gene: TRBV15; J gene: TRBJ2-5
CDR3 DNA: TGTGCCAGCAGCCGTCCGGGCCCTCAAGAGACCCAGTACTTC; CDR3 protein: CASSRPGPQETQYF; clone size: .; D gene: .; V gene: TRBV11-1; J gene: TRBJ2-5
CDR3 DNA: TGTGCCAGCAGTTCCACCCGGACAGGATTGTTCTATGGCTACACCTTC; CDR3 protein: CASSSTRTGLFYGYTF; clone size: .; D gene: TRBD1; V gene: TRBV27; J gene: TRBJ1-2
CDR3 DNA: TGCGCCAGCACTCGGTGGACAGGCCAGGACACTGAAGCTTTCTTT; CDR3 protein: CASTRWTGQDTEAFF; clone size: .; D gene: TRBD1; V gene: TRBV5-1; J gene: TRBJ1-1
CDR3 DNA: TGCGCCAGCAGCCAGAACCTAGCGGGGTACACAGATACGCAGTATTTT; CDR3 protein: CASSQNLAGYTDTQYF; clone size: .; D gene: TRBD2; V gene: TRBV4-3; J gene: TRBJ2-3
CDR3 DNA: TGTGCCTGGAGTGCGCTACAGGGTGGACCCTACAATGAGCAGTTCTTC; CDR3 protein: CAWSALQGGPYNEQFF; clone size: .; D gene: .; V gene: TRBV30; J gene: TRBJ2-1
CDR3 DNA: TGTGCTAGCAGTCCTCAGACTAGCGGGATCCCAGATACGCAGTATTTT; CDR3 protein: CASSPQTSGIPDTQYF; clone size: .; D gene: TRBD2; V gene: TRBV7-7; J gene: TRBJ2-3
CDR3 DNA: TGTGCCAGCTCTACAGTGAACACTGAAGCTTTCTTT; CDR3 protein: CASSTVNTEAFF; clone size: .; D gene: .; V gene: TRBV9; J gene: TRBJ1-1
CDR3 DNA: TGCGCCAGCAGCCAATTAGCGGGGGGCACCTACGAGCAGTACTTC; CDR3 protein: CASSQLAGGTYEQYF; clone size: .; D gene: TRBD2; V gene: TRBV4-3; J gene: TRBJ2-7
CDR3 DNA: TGTGCCAGCAGCATAGGACAGGGCGCTAACTATGGCTACACCTTC; CDR3 protein: CASSIGQGANYGYTF; clone size: .; D gene: TRBD1; V gene: TRBV9; J gene: TRBJ1-2
CDR3 DNA: TGTGCTAGCGCTTCGGGGCGGCGGGTCCCAGCGGGGACGACCAACGATACGCAGTATTTT; CDR3 protein: CASASGRRVPAGTTNDTQYF; clone size: once; D gene: TRBD2; V gene: TRBV12-5; J gene: TRBJ2-3
CDR3 DNA: TGTGCCAGCAGCTCTCCTAACAGCCCTCAGGGCTACACCTTC; CDR3 protein: CASSSPNSPQGYTF; clone size: .; D gene: .; V gene: TRBV7-9; J gene: TRBJ1-2
CDR3 DNA: TGTGCACCCCGGGGGGGGGAAGAAAAACTGTTTTTT; CDR3 protein: CAPRGGEEKLFF; clone size: .; D gene: .; V gene: TRBV12-2; J gene: TRBJ1-4
CDR3 DNA: TGTGCCACCAGCAGCAGATATGGGGGTTCCACTGAAGCTTTCTTT; CDR3 protein: CATSSRYGGSTEAFF; clone size: .; D gene: .; V gene: TRBV15; J gene: TRBJ1-1
CDR3 DNA: TGTGCCAGCAGCTTAGATAAGGGGCGGACTAGCACAGATACGCAGTATTTT; CDR3 protein: CASSLDKGRTSTDTQYF; clone size: .; D gene: .; V gene: TRBV11-3; J gene: TRBJ2-3